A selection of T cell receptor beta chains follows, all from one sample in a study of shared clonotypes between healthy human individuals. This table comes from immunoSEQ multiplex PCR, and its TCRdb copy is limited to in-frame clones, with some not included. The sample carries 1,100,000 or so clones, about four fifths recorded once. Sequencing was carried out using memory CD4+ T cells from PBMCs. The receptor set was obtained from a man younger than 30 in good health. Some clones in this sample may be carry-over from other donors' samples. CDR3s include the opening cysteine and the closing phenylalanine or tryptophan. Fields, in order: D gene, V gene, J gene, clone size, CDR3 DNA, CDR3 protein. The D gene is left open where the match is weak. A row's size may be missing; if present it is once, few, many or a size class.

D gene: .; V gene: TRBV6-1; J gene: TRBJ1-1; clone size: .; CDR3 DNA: TGTGCCAGCAGTGAAGAAGGTTGGGGAACTGAAGCTTTCTTT; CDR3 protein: CASSEEGWGTEAFF
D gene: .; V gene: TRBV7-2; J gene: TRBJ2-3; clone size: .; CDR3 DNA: TGTGCCAGCAGCTTAACCAGCACGACAGATACGCAGTATTTT; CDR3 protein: CASSLTSTTDTQYF
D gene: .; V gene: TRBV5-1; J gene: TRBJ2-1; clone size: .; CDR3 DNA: TGCGCCAGCAGCTTAATGACATCCGATGAGCAGTTCTTC; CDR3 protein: CASSLMTSDEQFF
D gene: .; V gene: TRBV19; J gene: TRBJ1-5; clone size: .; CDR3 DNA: TGTGCCAGTAGCCCTCAGGGGATGAGCAATCAGCCCCAGCATTTT; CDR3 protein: CASSPQGMSNQPQHF
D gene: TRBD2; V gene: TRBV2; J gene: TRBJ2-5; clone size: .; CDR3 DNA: TGTGCCAGCATGCCGGGACTAGGACAGACCCAGTACTTC; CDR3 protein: CASMPGLGQTQYF
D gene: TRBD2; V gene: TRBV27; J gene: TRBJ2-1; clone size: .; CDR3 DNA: TGTGCCAGCAGTTTACGAATATCCACTCTAGCGGGGACCTCCTACAATGAGCAGTTCTTC; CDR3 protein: CASSLRISTLAGTSYNEQFF
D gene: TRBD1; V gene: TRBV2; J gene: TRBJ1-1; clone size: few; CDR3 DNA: TGTGCCAGCAGTGAGGCAGGGACAGGAGGTGTAGCAGCTTTCTTT; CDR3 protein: CASSEAGTGGVAAFF
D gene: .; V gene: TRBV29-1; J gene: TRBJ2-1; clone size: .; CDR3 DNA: TGCAGCGTGCGAGGGAGTGGGGTAAATGAGCAGTTCTTC; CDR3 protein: CSVRGSGVNEQFF
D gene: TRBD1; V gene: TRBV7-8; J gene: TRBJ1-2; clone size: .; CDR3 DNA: TGTGCCAGCAGCTTAGGGAGGACAGGGGCCCTCTATGGCTACACCTTC; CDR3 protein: CASSLGRTGALYGYTF
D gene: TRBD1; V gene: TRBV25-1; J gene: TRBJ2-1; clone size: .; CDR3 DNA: TGTGCCAGCAGTGTGGACAGGGGGAAGGATGAGCAGTTCTTC; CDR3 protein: CASSVDRGKDEQFF
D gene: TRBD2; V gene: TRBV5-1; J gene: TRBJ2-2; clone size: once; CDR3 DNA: TGCGCCAGCAGCTTCCTAGCGGGAGTATCCTTCGGGGAGCTGTTTTTT; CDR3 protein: CASSFLAGVSFGELFF
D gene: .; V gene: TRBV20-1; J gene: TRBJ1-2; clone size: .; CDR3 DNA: TGCAGTGCTTTTCAGTGGGGCTACACCTTC; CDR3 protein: CSAFQWGYTF
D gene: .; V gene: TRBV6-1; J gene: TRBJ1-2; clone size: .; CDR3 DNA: TGTGCCAGCGCTACAGGCGGCGGCTACACCTTC; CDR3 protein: CASATGGGYTF
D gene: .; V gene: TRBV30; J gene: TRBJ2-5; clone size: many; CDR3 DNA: TGTGCCTGGAACCATCCGGGAGTAGAGACCCAGTACTTC; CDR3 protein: CAWNHPGVETQYF
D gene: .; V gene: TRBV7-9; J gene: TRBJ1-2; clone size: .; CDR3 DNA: TGTGCCAGCAGCCCCTTGTCCTATGGCTACACCTTC; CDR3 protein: CASSPLSYGYTF
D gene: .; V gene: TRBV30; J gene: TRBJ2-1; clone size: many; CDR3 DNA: TGTGCCCGGACCGGGACCTTGAAAGAAAACTCCTACAATGAGCAGTTCTTC; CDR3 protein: CARTGTLKENSYNEQFF
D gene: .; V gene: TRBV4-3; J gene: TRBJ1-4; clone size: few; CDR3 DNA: TGCGCCAGCAGCCAAGATTTCAGTTTTTATGAAAAACTGTTTTTT; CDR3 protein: CASSQDFSFYEKLFF
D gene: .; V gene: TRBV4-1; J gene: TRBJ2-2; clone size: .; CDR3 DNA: TGCGCCAGCAGCCAAAGGACTAATGCGAACACCGGGGAGCTGTTTTTT; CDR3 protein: CASSQRTNANTGELFF
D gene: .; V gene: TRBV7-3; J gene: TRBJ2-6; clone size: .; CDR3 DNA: TGTGCCAGCAGCCTCAGAAATCAAGGGTCCGGGGCCAACGTCCTGACTTTC; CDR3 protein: CASSLRNQGSGANVLTF
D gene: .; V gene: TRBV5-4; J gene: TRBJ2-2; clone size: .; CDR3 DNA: TGTGCCAGCCTACGACCATCCGGGGAGCTGTTTTTT; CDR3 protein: CASLRPSGELFF
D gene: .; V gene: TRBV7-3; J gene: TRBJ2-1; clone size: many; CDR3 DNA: TGTGCCAGCAGCCCCCCTGAGAGCGGTGGCTCCTACAATGAGCAGTTCTTC; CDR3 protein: CASSPPESGGSYNEQFF
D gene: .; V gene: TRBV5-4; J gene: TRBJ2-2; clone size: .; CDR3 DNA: TGTGCCAGCAGCTCATACACCGGGGCTATAGAGGGGGAGCTGTTTTTT; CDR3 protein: CASSSYTGAIEGELFF
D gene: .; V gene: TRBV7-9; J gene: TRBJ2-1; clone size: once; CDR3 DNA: TGTGCCAGCACCCGCGGCCGTATAGGGAATGAGCAGTTCTTC; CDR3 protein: CASTRGRIGNEQFF
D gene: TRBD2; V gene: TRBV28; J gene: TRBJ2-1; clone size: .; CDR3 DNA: TGTGCCAGCAGTACCACTAGCGCGAATGGGAATGAGCAGTTCTTC; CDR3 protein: CASSTTSANGNEQFF
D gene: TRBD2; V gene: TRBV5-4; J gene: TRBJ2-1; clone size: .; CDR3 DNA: TGTGCCAGCAGCTTGGTAGCGGGACCTTACAATGAGCAGTTCTTC; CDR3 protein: CASSLVAGPYNEQFF
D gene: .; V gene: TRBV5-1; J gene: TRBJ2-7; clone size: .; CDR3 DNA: TGCGCCAGCAGCTTGGCCGGACAGCCCTTAATCTACGAGCAGTACTTC; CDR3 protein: CASSLAGQPLIYEQYF
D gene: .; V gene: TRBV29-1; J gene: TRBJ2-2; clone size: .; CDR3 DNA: TGCAGCGCTCGCCGGGACAGACTTGCCCGCGGGAGCCCCGGAAACACCGGGGAGCTGTTTTTT; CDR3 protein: CSARRDRLARGSPGNTGELFF
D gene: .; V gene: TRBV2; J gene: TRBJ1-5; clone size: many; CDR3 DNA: TGTGCCAGCGGGCAAGAGGGAGGCAATCAGCCCCAGCATTTT; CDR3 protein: CASGQEGGNQPQHF
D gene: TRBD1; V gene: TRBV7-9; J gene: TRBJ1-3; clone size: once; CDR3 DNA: TGTGCCAGCAGCCCCGATTTTGAGGGACAGGGCAGAAACACCATATATTTT; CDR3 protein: CASSPDFEGQGRNTIYF
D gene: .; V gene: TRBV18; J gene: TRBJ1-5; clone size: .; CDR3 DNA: TGTGCCAGCTCAGGGGCAGATAGCAATCAGCCCCAGCATTTT; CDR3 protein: CASSGADSNQPQHF
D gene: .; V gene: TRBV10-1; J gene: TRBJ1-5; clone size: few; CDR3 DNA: TGCGCCAGCATAGGAGGCAGAATGATCCCCAATCAGCCCCAGCATTTT; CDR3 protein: CASIGGRMIPNQPQHF
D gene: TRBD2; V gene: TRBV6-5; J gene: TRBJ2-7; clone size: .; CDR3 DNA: TGTGCCAGCAGTTACTCGAGCGGGAGCCACGAGCAGTACTTC; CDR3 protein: CASSYSSGSHEQYF
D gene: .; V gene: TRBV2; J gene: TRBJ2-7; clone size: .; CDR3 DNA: TGTGCCAGCAGCCCCTCAACACTGTCCGAGCAGTACTTC; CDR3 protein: CASSPSTLSEQYF
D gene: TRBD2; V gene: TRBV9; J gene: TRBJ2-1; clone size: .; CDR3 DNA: TGTGCCAGCAGCGCCCAACTAGCGGGAGGTGAGCAGTTCTTC; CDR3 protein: CASSAQLAGGEQFF
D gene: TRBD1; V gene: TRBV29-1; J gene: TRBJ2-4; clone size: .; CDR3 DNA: TGCAGCGTTGAACTACAGGGGGCTAGAAACATTCAGTACTTC; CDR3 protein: CSVELQGARNIQYF
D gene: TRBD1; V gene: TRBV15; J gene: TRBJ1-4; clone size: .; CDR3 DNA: TGTGCCACCAGCAGGCGACAGGGGGCCGGTGAAAAACTGTTTTTT; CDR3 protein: CATSRRQGAGEKLFF
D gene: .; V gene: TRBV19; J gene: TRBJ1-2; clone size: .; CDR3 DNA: TGTGCCAGTAGCCCGATGACGAGGAACTATGGCTACACCTTC; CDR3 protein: CASSPMTRNYGYTF
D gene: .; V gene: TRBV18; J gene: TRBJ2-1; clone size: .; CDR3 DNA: TGTGCCAGCTCACCACCCCCGGACTACAATGAGCAGTTCTTC; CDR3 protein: CASSPPPDYNEQFF
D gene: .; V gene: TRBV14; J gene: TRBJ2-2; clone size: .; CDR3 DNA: TGTGCCAGCAGCCAAGAGCTCTACGGGGGCGACACCGGGGAGCTGTTTTTT; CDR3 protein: CASSQELYGGDTGELFF
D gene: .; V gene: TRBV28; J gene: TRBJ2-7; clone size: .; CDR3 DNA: TGTGCCAGCAGTTCCACAGGCCTCCTCTCCTACGAGCAGTACTTC; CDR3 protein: CASSSTGLLSYEQYF
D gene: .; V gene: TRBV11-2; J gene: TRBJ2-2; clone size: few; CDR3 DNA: TGTGCCAGCAGCTTCCGGGCAACGGAGCTGTTTTTT; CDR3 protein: CASSFRATELFF
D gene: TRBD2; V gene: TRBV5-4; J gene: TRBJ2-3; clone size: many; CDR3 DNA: TGTGCCAGCACCCTAGCGGGGAGCACAGATACGCAGTATTTT; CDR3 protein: CASTLAGSTDTQYF
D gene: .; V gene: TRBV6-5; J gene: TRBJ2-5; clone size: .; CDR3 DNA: TGTGCCAGCAGCCCTCAGGGGTTCGGGACCCAGTACTTC; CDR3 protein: CASSPQGFGTQYF
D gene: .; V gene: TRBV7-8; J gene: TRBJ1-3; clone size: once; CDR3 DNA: TGTGCCAGCAGCCCCGTCCGAGTCTCTGGAAACACCATATATTTT; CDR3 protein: CASSPVRVSGNTIYF
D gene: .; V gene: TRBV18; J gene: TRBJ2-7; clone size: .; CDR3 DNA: TGTGCCAGCTCACCACCTGGTGGAGAGCAGTACTTC; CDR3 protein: CASSPPGGEQYF
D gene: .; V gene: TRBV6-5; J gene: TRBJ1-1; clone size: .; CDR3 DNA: TGTGCCAGCAGTTATGGACGGTTGAACACTGAAGCTTTCTTT; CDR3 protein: CASSYGRLNTEAFF
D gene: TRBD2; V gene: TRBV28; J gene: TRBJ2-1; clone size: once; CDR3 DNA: TGTGCCAGCAGCGGGACTAGCGGGAGGCGGGATTACAATGAGCAGTTCTTC; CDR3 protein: CASSGTSGRRDYNEQFF
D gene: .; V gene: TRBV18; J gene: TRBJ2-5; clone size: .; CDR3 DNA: TGTGCCAGCTCACCACCGTTCCGGCAAGAGACCCAGTACTTC; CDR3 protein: CASSPPFRQETQYF